The T cell receptor beta chain under discussion was sequenced for a study of cytomegalovirus exposure and HLA in healthy donors. Germline trimming cut 0 bases from V and 5 bases from J; bases unmatched to any gene: 17. Germline CDR1 is SNHLY and CDR2 is FYNNEI. This CDR3 has 19 amino acids. A multiplex PCR was run with 60 Vbeta primers and 13 Jbeta primers. Sequencing used immunoSEQ multiplex PCR; TCRdb keeps in-frame clones, though not all of them. The repertoire includes around 110,000 clones, around 77% of them detected once, and roughly 2% sits in the top ten. The chain recombines TRBV2 with TRBJ2-5, with 8 bases that match TRBD2. Input material: PBMCs. This TCR was recovered from a young man in good health and CMV-seronegative. The chain's CDR3 is CASSEALLTVPAGAETQYF. The CDR3 DNA reads TGTGCCAGCAGTGAAGCGCTTCTTACCGTTCCAGCGGGGGCTGAGACCCAGTACTTC.